This TCR beta chain was recovered during a study of blood T cell repertoires in COVID-19. In the study's own analysis: Quantification of nucleated cells was approximated via reference gene primer amplification. Profiled with immunoSEQ multiplex PCR; TCRdb holds only in-frame clones, not every one. V and J calls plus clone size are reproduced from that table; the DNA served to infer D and trimming. This sample has tens of thousands of clones, with about 89% found just once. This CDR3 has 15 residues. The germline CDR1 and CDR2 sequences are MNHEY and SMNVEV (reference sequence). Trimming stripped 4 bases from V and 2 bases from J, with 13 bases between.

The sample consisted of peripheral blood. This receptor was obtained from a man aged 70-80 years with active COVID-19. This sequence joins TRBV27 and TRBJ2-3, with D unclear. Written as DNA, the CDR3 is TGTGCCAGCAGTTCCCGAACATTGTACACAGATACGCAGTATTTT. Protein: CASSSRTLYTDTQYF.